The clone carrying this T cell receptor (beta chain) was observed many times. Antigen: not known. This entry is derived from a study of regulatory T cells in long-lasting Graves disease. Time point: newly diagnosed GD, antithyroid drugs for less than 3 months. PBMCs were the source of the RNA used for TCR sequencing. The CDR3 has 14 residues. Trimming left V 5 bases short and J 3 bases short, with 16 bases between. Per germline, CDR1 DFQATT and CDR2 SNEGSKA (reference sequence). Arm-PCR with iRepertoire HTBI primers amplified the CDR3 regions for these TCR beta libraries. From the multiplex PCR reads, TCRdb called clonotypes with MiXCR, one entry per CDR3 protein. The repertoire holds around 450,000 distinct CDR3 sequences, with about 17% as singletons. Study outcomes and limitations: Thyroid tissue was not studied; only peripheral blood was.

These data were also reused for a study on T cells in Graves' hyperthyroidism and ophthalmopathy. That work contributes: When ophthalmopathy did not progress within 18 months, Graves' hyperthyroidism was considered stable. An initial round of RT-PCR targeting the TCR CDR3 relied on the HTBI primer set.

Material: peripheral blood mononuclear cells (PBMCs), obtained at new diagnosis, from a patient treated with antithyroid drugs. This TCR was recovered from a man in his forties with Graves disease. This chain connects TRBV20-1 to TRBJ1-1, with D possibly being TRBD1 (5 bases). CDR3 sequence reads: CSAGDSPSDTEAFF. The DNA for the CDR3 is TGCAGTGCTGGTGACAGCCCTTCGGACACTGAAGCTTTCTTT.